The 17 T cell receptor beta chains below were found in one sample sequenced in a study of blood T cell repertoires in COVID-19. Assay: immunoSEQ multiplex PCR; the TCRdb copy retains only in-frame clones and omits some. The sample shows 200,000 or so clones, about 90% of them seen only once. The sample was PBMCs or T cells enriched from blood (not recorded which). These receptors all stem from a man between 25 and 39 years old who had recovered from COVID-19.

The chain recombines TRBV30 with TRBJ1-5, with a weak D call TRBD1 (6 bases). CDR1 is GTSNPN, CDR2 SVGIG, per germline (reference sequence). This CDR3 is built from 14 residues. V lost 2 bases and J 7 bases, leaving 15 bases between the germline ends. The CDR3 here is CAWSILGAGQPQHF. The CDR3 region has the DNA TGTGCCTGGAGTATTTTGGGGGCTGGGCAGCCCCAGCATTTT.

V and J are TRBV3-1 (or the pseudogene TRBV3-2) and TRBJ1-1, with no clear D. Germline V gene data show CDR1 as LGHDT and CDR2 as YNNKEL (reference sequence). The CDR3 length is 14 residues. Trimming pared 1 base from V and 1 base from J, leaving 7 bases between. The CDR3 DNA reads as TGTGCCAGCAGCCAAGGACACGGGAACACTGAAGCTTTCTTT. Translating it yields CASSQGHGNTEAFF.

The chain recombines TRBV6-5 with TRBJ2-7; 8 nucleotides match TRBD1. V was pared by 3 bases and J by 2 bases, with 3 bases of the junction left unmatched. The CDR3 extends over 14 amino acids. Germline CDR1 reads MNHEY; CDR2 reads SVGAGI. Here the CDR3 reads CASSYRQGTYEQYF. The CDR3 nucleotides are TGTGCCAGCAGTTATAGACAGGGGACCTACGAGCAGTACTTC.

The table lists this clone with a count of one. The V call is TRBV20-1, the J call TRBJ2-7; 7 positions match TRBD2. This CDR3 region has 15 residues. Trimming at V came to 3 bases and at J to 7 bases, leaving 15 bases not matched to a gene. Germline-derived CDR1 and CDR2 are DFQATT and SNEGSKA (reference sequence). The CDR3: CSASFRGRASGEQYF. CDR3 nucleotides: TGCAGTGCTAGTTTTCGAGGGAGGGCCTCGGGGGAGCAGTACTTC.

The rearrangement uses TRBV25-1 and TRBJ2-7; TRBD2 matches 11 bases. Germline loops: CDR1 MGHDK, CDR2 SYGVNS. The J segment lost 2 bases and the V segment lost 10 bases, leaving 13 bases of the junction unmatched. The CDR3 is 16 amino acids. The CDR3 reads CAIPSGTSGLAYEQYF. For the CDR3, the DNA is TGTGCCATCCCCTCCGGGACTAGCGGTCTAGCCTACGAGCAGTACTTC.

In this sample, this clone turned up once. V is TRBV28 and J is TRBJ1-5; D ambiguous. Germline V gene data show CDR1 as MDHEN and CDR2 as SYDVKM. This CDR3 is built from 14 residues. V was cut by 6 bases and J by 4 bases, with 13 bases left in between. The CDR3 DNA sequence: TGTGCCAGCAGCGCGGGCAGCTCAAATCAGCCCCAGCATTTT. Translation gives CASSAGSSNQPQHF.

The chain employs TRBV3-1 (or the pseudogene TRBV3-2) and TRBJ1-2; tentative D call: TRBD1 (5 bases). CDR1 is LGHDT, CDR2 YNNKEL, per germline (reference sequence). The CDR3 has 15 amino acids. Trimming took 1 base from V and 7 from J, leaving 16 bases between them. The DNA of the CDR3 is TGTGCCAGCAGCCAAGTTCAGGGAGGGTGGGTTGGCTACACCTTC. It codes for CASSQVQGGWVGYTF.

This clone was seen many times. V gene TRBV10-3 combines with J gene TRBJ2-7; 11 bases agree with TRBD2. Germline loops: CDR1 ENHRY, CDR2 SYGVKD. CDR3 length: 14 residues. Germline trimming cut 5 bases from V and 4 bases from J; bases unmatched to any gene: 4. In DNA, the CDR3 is TGTGCCATCAGTACAACTAGCGGGAGTTACGAGCAGTACTTC. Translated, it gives CAISTTSGSYEQYF.

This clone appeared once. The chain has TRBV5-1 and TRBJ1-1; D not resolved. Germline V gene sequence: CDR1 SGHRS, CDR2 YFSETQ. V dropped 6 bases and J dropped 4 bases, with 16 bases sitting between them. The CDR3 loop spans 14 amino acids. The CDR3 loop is CASTGRAPSTEAFF. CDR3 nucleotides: TGCGCCAGCACCGGGCGGGCCCCGAGCACTGAAGCTTTCTTT.

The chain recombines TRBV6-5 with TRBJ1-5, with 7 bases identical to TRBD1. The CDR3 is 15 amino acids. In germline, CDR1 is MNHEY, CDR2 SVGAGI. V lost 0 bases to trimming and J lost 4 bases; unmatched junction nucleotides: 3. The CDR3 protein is CASSYSTGSNQPQHF. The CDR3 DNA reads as TGTGCCAGCAGTTACTCGACAGGGTCGAATCAGCCCCAGCATTTT.

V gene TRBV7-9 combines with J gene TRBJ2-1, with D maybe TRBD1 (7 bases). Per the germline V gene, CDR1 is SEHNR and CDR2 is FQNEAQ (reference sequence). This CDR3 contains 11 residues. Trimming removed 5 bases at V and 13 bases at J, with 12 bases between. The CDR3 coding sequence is TGTGCCAGCAGCCAGGGGGGACGACAGTTCTTC. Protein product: CASSQGGRQFF.

The CDR3 loop reads CAWSSPGQGTYEQYF. CDR3 DNA sequence: TGTGCCTGGAGCTCTCCGGGACAGGGAACCTACGAGCAGTACTTC. The V and J genes are TRBV30 and TRBJ2-7; 9 bases align to TRBD1. The length of the CDR3 is 15 residues. J was trimmed by 2 bases and V by 3 bases; bases with no gene match: 8. Germline assignment: CDR1 GTSNPN and CDR2 SVGIG (reference sequence).

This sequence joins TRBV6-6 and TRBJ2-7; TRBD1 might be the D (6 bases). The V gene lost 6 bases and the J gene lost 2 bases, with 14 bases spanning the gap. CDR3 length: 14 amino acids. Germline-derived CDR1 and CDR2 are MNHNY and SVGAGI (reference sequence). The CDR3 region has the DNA TGTGCCAGCAGCACACCTTGGACAGCCTACGAGCAGTACTTC. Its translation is CASSTPWTAYEQYF.

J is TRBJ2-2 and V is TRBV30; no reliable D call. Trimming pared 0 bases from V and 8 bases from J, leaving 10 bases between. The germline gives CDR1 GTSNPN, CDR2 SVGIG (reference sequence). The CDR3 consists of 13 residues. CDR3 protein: CAWSVQTQGELFF. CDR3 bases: TGTGCCTGGAGTGTACAGACCCAAGGGGAGCTGTTTTTT.

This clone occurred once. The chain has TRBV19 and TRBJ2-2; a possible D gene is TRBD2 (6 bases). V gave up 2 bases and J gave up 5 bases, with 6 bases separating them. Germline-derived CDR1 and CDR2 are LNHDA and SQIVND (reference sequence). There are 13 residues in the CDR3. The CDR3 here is CASSIRETGELFF. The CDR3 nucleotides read TGTGCCAGTAGTATACGGGAGACCGGGGAGCTGTTTTTT.

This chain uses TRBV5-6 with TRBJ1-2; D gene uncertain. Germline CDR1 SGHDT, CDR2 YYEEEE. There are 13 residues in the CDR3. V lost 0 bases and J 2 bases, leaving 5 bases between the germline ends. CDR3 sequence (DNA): TGTGCCAGCAGCTTGGAAGCGAACTATGGCTACACCTTC. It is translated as CASSLEANYGYTF.

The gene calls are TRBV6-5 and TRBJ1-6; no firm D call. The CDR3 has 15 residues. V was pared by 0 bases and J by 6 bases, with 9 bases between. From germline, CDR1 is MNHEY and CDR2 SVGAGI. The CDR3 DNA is TGTGCCAGCAGTTACTCTTCGGGGATTAATTCACCCCTCCACTTT. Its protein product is CASSYSSGINSPLHF.